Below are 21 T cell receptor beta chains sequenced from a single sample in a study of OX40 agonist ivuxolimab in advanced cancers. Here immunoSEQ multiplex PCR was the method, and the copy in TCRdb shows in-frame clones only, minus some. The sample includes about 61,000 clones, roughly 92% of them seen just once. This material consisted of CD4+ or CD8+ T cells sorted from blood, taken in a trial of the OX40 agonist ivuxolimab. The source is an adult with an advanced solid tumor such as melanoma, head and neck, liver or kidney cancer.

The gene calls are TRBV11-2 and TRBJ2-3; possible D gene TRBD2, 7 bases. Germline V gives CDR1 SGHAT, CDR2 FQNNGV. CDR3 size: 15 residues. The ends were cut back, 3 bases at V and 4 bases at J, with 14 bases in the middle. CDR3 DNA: TGTGCCAGCAGCTTCCCCGGGGGGCCCCCAGATACGCAGTATTTT. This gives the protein CASSFPGGPPDTQYF.

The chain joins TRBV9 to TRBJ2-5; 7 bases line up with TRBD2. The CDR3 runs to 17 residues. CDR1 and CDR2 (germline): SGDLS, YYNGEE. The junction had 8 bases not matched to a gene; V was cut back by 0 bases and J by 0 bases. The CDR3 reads CASSVGGGTFYQETQYF. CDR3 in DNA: TGTGCCAGCAGCGTAGGGGGAGGGACCTTTTACCAAGAGACCCAGTACTTC.

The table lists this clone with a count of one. CDR3 bases: TGTGCCAGCAGCTTAGGCGGGACAGTCCCCTATGGCTACACCTTC. Its translation: CASSLGGTVPYGYTF. The V gene is TRBV7-9, the J gene TRBJ1-2; 7 bases align to TRBD1. Germline V gives CDR1 SEHNR, CDR2 FQNEAQ (reference sequence). Trimming removed 1 base from V and 4 bases from J; junction bases left unmatched: 6. CDR3 size: 15 residues. Together with reference TRBV7-9 and TRBJ1-2, the CDR3 gives the full variable domain: DTGVSQNPRHKITKRGQNVTFRCDPISEHNRLYWYRQTLGQGPEFLTYFQNEAQLEKSRLLSDRFSAERPKGSFSTLEIQRTEQGDSAMYLCASSLGGTVPYGYTFGSGTRLTVV.

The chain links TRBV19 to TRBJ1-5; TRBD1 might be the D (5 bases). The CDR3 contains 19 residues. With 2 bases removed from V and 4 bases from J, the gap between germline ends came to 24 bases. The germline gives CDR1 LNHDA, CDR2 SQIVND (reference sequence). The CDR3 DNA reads TGTGCCAGTAGTATACTAACCCTTCGTTCGACAGCCCATAATCAGCCCCAGCATTTT. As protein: CASSILTLRSTAHNQPQHF.

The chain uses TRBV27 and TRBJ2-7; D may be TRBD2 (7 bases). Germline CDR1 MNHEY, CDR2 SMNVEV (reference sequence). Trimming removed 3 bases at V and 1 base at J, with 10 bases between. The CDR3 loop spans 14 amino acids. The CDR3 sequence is CASSLGGPSYEQYF. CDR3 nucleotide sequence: TGTGCCAGCAGTTTGGGGGGGCCATCCTACGAGCAGTACTTC.

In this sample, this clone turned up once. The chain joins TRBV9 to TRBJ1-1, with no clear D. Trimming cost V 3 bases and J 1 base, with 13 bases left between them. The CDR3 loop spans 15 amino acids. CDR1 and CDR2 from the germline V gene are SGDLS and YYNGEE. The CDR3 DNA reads TGTGCCAGCAGCGCCTCGGACGGTGGGAACACTGAAGCTTTCTTT. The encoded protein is CASSASDGGNTEAFF. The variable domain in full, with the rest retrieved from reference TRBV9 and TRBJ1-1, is DSGVTQTPKHLITATGQRVTLRCSPRSGDLSVYWYQQSLDQGLQFLIQYYNGEERAKGNILERFSAQQFPDLHSELNLSSLELGDSALYFCASSASDGGNTEAFFGQGTRLTVV.

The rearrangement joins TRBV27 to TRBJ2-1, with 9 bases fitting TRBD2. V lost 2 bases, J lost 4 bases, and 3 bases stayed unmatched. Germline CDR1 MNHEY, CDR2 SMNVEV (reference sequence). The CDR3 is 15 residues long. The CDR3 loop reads CASSLPGLAYNEQFF. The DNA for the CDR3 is TGTGCCAGCAGTTTACCGGGACTAGCATACAATGAGCAGTTCTTC.

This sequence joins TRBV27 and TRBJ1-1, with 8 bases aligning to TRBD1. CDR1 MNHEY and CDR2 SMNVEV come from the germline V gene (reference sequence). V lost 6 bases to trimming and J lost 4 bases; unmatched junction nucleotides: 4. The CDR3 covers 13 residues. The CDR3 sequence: CASRTGGITEAFF. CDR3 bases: TGTGCCAGCAGAACAGGGGGAATCACTGAAGCTTTCTTT.

The CDR3 sequence is CARGREDTEAFF. The DNA of the CDR3 is TGTGCCAGGGGCCGTGAGGACACTGAAGCTTTCTTT. This chain uses TRBV6-4 with TRBJ1-1; D is unresolved. CDR1 and CDR2 from the germline V gene are MRHNA and SNTAGT. Between the trimmed V and J ends, which lost 9 bases and 3 bases, there was a span of 11 bases. The CDR3 covers 12 residues.

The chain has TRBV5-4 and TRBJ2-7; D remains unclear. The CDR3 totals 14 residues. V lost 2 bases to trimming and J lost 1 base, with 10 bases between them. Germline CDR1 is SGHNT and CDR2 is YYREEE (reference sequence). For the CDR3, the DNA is TGTGCCAGCAGCTTTGGAGAGGTGTCCTACGAGCAGTACTTC. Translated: CASSFGEVSYEQYF.

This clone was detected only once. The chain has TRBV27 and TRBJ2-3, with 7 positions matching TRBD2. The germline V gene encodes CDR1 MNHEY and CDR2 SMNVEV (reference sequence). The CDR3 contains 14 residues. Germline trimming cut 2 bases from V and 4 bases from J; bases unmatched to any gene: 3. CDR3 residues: CASSLRGDSDTQYF. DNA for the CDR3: TGTGCCAGCAGTTTACGGGGGGACTCAGATACGCAGTATTTT.

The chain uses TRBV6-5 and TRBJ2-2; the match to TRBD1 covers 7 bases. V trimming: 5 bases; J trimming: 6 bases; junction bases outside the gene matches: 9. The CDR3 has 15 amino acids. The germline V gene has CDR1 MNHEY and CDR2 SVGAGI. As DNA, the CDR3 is TGTGCCAGCAGTATAGGGACAGTTAAGCCCGGGGAGCTGTTTTTT. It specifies CASSIGTVKPGELFF.

CDR3 loop: CASKTSGGAVNEQFF. As DNA, the CDR3 is TGTGCCAGTAAGACTAGCGGGGGGGCCGTTAATGAGCAGTTCTTC. The chain combines TRBV19 with TRBJ2-1; 14 nucleotides line up with TRBD2. This CDR3 has 15 residues. The ends lost 7 bases at V and 7 bases at J; junction bases unmatched: 6. Germline V lookup: CDR1 LNHDA, CDR2 SQIVND (reference sequence). Using reference TRBV19 and TRBJ2-1 for the parts outside the CDR3, the full variable domain is DGGITQSPKYLFRKEGQNVTLSCEQNLNHDAMYWYRQDPGQGLRLIYYSQIVNDFQKGDIAEGYSVSREKKESFPLTVTSAQKNPTAFYLCASKTSGGAVNEQFFGPGTRLTVL.

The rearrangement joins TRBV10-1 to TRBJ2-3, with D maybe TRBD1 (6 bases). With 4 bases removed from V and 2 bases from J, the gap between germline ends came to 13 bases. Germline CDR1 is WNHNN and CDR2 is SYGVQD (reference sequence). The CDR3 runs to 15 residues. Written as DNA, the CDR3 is TGCGCCAGCAGTGGAGTTGGGGGCAACACAGATACGCAGTATTTT. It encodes CASSGVGGNTDTQYF.

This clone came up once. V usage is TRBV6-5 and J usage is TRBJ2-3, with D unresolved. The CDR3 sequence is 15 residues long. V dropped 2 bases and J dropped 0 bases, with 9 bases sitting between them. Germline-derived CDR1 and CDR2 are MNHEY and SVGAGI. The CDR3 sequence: CASSYEAASTDTQYF. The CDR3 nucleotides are TGTGCCAGCAGTTACGAGGCGGCTAGCACAGATACGCAGTATTTT.

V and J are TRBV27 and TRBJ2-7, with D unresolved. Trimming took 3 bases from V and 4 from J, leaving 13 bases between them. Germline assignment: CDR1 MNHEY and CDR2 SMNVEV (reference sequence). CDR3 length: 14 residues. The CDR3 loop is CASSFADQMYEQYF. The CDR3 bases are TGTGCCAGCAGTTTTGCGGACCAAATGTACGAGCAGTACTTC.

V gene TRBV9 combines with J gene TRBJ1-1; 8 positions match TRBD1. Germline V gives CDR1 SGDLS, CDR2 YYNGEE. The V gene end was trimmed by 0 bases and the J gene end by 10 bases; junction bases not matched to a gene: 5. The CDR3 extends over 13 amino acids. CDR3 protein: CASSVGTGPPAFF. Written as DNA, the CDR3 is TGTGCCAGCAGCGTAGGGACAGGGCCGCCAGCTTTCTTT.

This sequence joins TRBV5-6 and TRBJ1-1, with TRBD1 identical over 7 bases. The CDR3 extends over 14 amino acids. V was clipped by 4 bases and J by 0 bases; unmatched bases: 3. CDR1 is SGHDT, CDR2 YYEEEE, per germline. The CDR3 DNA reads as TGTGCCAGCAGCCCCGGGACAGTGAACACTGAAGCTTTCTTT. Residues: CASSPGTVNTEAFF.

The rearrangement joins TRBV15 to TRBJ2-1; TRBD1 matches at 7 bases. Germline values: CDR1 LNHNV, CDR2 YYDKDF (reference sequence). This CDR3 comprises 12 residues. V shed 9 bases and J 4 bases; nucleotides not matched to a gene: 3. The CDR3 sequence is CATRTGYNEQFF. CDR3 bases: TGTGCCACGCGGACAGGTTACAATGAGCAGTTCTTC.

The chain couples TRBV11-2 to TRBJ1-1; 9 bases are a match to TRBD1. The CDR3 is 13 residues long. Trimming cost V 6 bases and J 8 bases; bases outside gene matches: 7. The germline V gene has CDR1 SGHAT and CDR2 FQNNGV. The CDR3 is CASRPTGGDEAFF. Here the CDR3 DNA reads TGTGCCAGCAGACCTACAGGGGGCGACGAAGCTTTCTTT. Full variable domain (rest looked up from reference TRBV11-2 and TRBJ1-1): EAGVAQSPRYKIIEKRQSVAFWCNPISGHATLYWYQQILGQGPKLLIQFQNNGVVDDSQLPKDRFSAERLKGVDSTLKIQPAKLEDSAVYLCASRPTGGDEAFFGQGTRLTVV.

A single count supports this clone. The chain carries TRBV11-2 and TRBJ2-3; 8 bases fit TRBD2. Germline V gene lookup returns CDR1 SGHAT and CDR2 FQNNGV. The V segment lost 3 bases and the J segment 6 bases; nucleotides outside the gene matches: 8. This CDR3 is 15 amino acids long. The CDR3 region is CASSFPGTRGDTQYF. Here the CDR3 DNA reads TGTGCCAGCAGCTTTCCCGGGACTAGAGGCGATACGCAGTATTTT.